The rows below give T cell receptor beta chains drawn from one sample of a study of T cells after yellow fever vaccination. One entry per CDR3 protein results from TCRdb running MiXCR on the 5' RACE reads. The data show hundreds of thousands of distinct CDR3 sequences, with approximately 12% seen just once and roughly 3.1% held by the top ten. The sequenced sample was CD4+ T cells sorted from PBMCs, obtained 15 days after the yellow fever booster vaccination. Receptors originate from a man aged 18 to 35 who received the YFV17D yellow fever vaccine. Both conserved end residues are part of each CDR3. D genes are given only for firm matches. Expanded clones get a size class; other rows say once, few or many, or leave the size out.

J gene: TRBJ2-7; D gene: TRBD2; clone size: few; V gene: TRBV14; CDR3 length: 15; CDR3 DNA: TGTGCCAGCAGCCAAGATCTAGCGGGGTACTACGAGCAGTACTTC; CDR3 protein: CASSQDLAGYYEQYF
J gene: TRBJ2-2; D gene: -; clone size: many; V gene: TRBV7-3; CDR3 length: 14; CDR3 DNA: TGTGCCAGCAGCTCTGATCCTAACACCGGGGAGCTGTTTTTT; CDR3 protein: CASSSDPNTGELFF
J gene: TRBJ2-2; D gene: -; clone size: many; V gene: TRBV6-2/TRBV6-3; CDR3 length: 14; CDR3 DNA: TGTGCCAGCAGTATCTATCCGAACACCGGGGAGCTGTTTTTT; CDR3 protein: CASSIYPNTGELFF
J gene: TRBJ2-5; D gene: -; clone size: few; V gene: TRBV3-1; CDR3 length: 14; CDR3 DNA: TGTGCCAGCAGCCATAGGACTTACCAAGAGACCCAGTACTTC; CDR3 protein: CASSHRTYQETQYF
J gene: TRBJ2-3; D gene: TRBD2; clone size: -; V gene: TRBV12-3/TRBV12-4; CDR3 length: 16; CDR3 DNA: TGTGCCAGCGGATCCATGAGGACTAGTGGTACAGATACGCAGTATTTT; CDR3 protein: CASGSMRTSGTDTQYF
J gene: TRBJ2-1; D gene: TRBD2; clone size: few; V gene: TRBV7-3; CDR3 length: 14; CDR3 DNA: TGTGCCAGCAGACTAGCGGGGGGGCACAATGAGCAGTTCTTC; CDR3 protein: CASRLAGGHNEQFF
J gene: TRBJ2-3; D gene: -; clone size: many; V gene: TRBV15; CDR3 length: 12; CDR3 DNA: TGTGCCACCAGCAGAGACACAGATACGCAGTATTTT; CDR3 protein: CATSRDTDTQYF
J gene: TRBJ2-3; D gene: -; clone size: few; V gene: TRBV7-8; CDR3 length: 15; CDR3 DNA: TGTGCCAGCAGCCCGGGTCGACCGAGGGGATATACGCAGTATTTT; CDR3 protein: CASSPGRPRGYTQYF
J gene: TRBJ2-3; D gene: -; clone size: many; V gene: TRBV7-2; CDR3 length: 15; CDR3 DNA: TGTGCCAGCAACCCGAGGGGGGGAAACACAGATACGCAGTATTTT; CDR3 protein: CASNPRGGNTDTQYF
J gene: TRBJ2-5; D gene: -; clone size: many; V gene: TRBV7-6; CDR3 length: 15; CDR3 DNA: TGTGCCAGCAGCTTAGCGCATTCCGCGTCGGAGACCCAGTACTTC; CDR3 protein: CASSLAHSASETQYF
J gene: TRBJ1-3; D gene: -; clone size: -; V gene: TRBV7-2; CDR3 length: 13; CDR3 DNA: TGTGCCAGCACTCCGGGGCATGGAAACACCATATATTTT; CDR3 protein: CASTPGHGNTIYF
J gene: TRBJ2-3; D gene: -; clone size: few; V gene: TRBV11-2; CDR3 length: 16; CDR3 DNA: TGTGCCAGCAGCCCAGGCGTGGGGCCGCTCACAGATACGCAGTATTTT; CDR3 protein: CASSPGVGPLTDTQYF
J gene: TRBJ1-1; D gene: -; clone size: few; V gene: TRBV18; CDR3 length: 13; CDR3 DNA: TGTGCCAGCTCGCAACAGCAGAACACTGAAGCTTTCTTT; CDR3 protein: CASSQQQNTEAFF
J gene: TRBJ1-2; D gene: -; clone size: few; V gene: TRBV5-1; CDR3 length: 18; CDR3 DNA: TGCGCCAGCAGCTTGACTACTGCTCTCGGGCAGGGTGTTAGTGGCTACACCTTC; CDR3 protein: CASSLTTALGQGVSGYTF
J gene: TRBJ1-1; D gene: -; clone size: few; V gene: TRBV6-5; CDR3 length: 13; CDR3 DNA: TGTGCCAGCAGAAACATGGGGGACACTGAAGCTTTCTTT; CDR3 protein: CASRNMGDTEAFF
J gene: TRBJ1-6; D gene: -; clone size: few; V gene: TRBV6-5; CDR3 length: 13; CDR3 DNA: TGTGCCAGCAGTTACGGGCAGGGTTCACCCCTCCACTTT; CDR3 protein: CASSYGQGSPLHF
J gene: TRBJ2-3; D gene: -; clone size: -; V gene: TRBV5-1; CDR3 length: 15; CDR3 DNA: TGCGCCAGCAGCTTGGGTCCCGGAAGCACAGATACGCAGTATTTT; CDR3 protein: CASSLGPGSTDTQYF
J gene: TRBJ2-2; D gene: TRBD2; clone size: -; V gene: TRBV20-1; CDR3 length: 14; CDR3 DNA: TGCAGTGCTACTAGCGGGGATTTCACCGGGGAGCTGTTTTTT; CDR3 protein: CSATSGDFTGELFF
J gene: TRBJ2-1; D gene: TRBD1; clone size: -; V gene: TRBV5-6; CDR3 length: 15; CDR3 DNA: TGTGCCAGCAGCTTGCCCGGGACAGGAGACCATGAGCAGTTCTTC; CDR3 protein: CASSLPGTGDHEQFF
J gene: TRBJ2-3; D gene: TRBD2; clone size: few; V gene: TRBV7-2; CDR3 length: 15; CDR3 DNA: TGTGCCAGCAGCTCTAAGACTAGCGGGGGAGATACGCAGTATTTT; CDR3 protein: CASSSKTSGGDTQYF
J gene: TRBJ1-1; D gene: TRBD1; clone size: -; V gene: TRBV6-2/TRBV6-3; CDR3 length: 14; CDR3 DNA: TGTGCCAGTCCAACGGGACAGGGTAAAACTGAAGCTTTCTTT; CDR3 protein: CASPTGQGKTEAFF
J gene: TRBJ2-7; D gene: -; clone size: -; V gene: TRBV6-6; CDR3 length: 12; CDR3 DNA: TGTGCCAGCAGTTACCCCGACTACGAGCAGTACTTC; CDR3 protein: CASSYPDYEQYF
J gene: TRBJ2-2; D gene: -; clone size: -; V gene: TRBV5-1; CDR3 length: 15; CDR3 DNA: TGCGCCAGCGCCGCGGACAGCACGAACACCGGGGAGCTGTTTTTT; CDR3 protein: CASAADSTNTGELFF
J gene: TRBJ2-5; D gene: -; clone size: -; V gene: TRBV6-2/TRBV6-3; CDR3 length: 13; CDR3 DNA: TGTGCCAGCAGTTACCTTTCGAGGGAGACCCAGTACTTC; CDR3 protein: CASSYLSRETQYF
J gene: TRBJ2-3; D gene: -; clone size: many; V gene: TRBV5-1; CDR3 length: 14; CDR3 DNA: TGCGCCAGCAGCTTGGCCTGGGGGGGCGATACGCAGTATTTT; CDR3 protein: CASSLAWGGDTQYF
J gene: TRBJ2-7; D gene: -; clone size: -; V gene: TRBV10-3; CDR3 length: 13; CDR3 DNA: TGTGCCACCTGGCTTGACAGCTCCTACGAGCAGTACTTC; CDR3 protein: CATWLDSSYEQYF
J gene: TRBJ1-6; D gene: -; clone size: few; V gene: TRBV5-1; CDR3 length: 17; CDR3 DNA: TGCGCCAGCAGCTTGGCACGGCCCCCAGGCTATAATTCACCCCTCCACTTT; CDR3 protein: CASSLARPPGYNSPLHF
J gene: TRBJ2-1; D gene: -; clone size: -; V gene: TRBV3-1; CDR3 length: 17; CDR3 DNA: TGTGCCAGCAGCCCCTACGATAGGTGGAGCTCCTACAATGAGCAGTTCTTC; CDR3 protein: CASSPYDRWSSYNEQFF
J gene: TRBJ2-5; D gene: TRBD2; clone size: many; V gene: TRBV5-1; CDR3 length: 15; CDR3 DNA: TGCGCCAGCAGGCCGGTTAGCGGGCCCCAAGAGACCCAGTACTTC; CDR3 protein: CASRPVSGPQETQYF
J gene: TRBJ2-5; D gene: -; clone size: few; V gene: TRBV6-2/TRBV6-3; CDR3 length: 14; CDR3 DNA: TGTGCCAGCGGCCTGATTAGCGACAAAGAGACCCAGTACTTC; CDR3 protein: CASGLISDKETQYF
J gene: TRBJ1-2; D gene: -; clone size: few; V gene: TRBV24-1; CDR3 length: 12; CDR3 DNA: TGTGCCACCAGTGATTCAGGCTATGGCTACACCTTC; CDR3 protein: CATSDSGYGYTF
J gene: TRBJ1-3; D gene: -; clone size: -; V gene: TRBV12-3/TRBV12-4; CDR3 length: 14; CDR3 DNA: TGTGCCAGCAGTTTTGGGTCTTTTGGAAACACCATATATTTT; CDR3 protein: CASSFGSFGNTIYF
J gene: TRBJ2-3; D gene: -; clone size: few; V gene: TRBV7-2; CDR3 length: 14; CDR3 DNA: TGTGCCAGCAGCTTAGCACCCGGACTACAAACGCAGTATTTT; CDR3 protein: CASSLAPGLQTQYF
J gene: TRBJ1-1; D gene: -; clone size: few; V gene: TRBV7-9; CDR3 length: 14; CDR3 DNA: TGTGCCAGCAGCCCCCGGGTTGGGAACACTGAAGCTTTCTTT; CDR3 protein: CASSPRVGNTEAFF
J gene: TRBJ1-2; D gene: -; clone size: few; V gene: TRBV7-7; CDR3 length: 11; CDR3 DNA: TGTGCCAGCAGCTTAGATCCTGGCTACACCTTC; CDR3 protein: CASSLDPGYTF
J gene: TRBJ2-5; D gene: -; clone size: few; V gene: TRBV21-1; CDR3 length: 16; CDR3 DNA: TGTGCCAGCAGCAAAGATGCCGGGGGGCACATGAAGACCCAGTACTTC; CDR3 protein: CASSKDAGGHMKTQYF
J gene: TRBJ2-5; D gene: -; clone size: few; V gene: TRBV6-5; CDR3 length: 13; CDR3 DNA: TGTGCCAGCTGGACGGTGGGAGGAGAGACCCAGTACTTC; CDR3 protein: CASWTVGGETQYF
J gene: TRBJ2-3; D gene: TRBD2; clone size: -; V gene: TRBV7-3; CDR3 length: 17; CDR3 DNA: TGTGCCAGCAGCTGGGGCCCAGGAAAGCGGGGGGGAGATACGCAGTATTTT; CDR3 protein: CASSWGPGKRGGDTQYF
J gene: TRBJ1-3; D gene: -; clone size: many; V gene: TRBV6-6; CDR3 length: 15; CDR3 DNA: TGTGCCAGCAGTCGCCCCAGGGGATCTGGAAACACCATATATTTT; CDR3 protein: CASSRPRGSGNTIYF
J gene: TRBJ2-2; D gene: -; clone size: few; V gene: TRBV25-1; CDR3 length: 15; CDR3 DNA: TGTGCCAGCAGTGAATTGAACCCGGGGACCGGGGAGCTGTTTTTT; CDR3 protein: CASSELNPGTGELFF
J gene: TRBJ2-3; D gene: -; clone size: few; V gene: TRBV28; CDR3 length: 15; CDR3 DNA: TGTGCCAGCAGTTTAGGAGGGGATAGCACAGATACGCAGTATTTT; CDR3 protein: CASSLGGDSTDTQYF
J gene: TRBJ1-2; D gene: -; clone size: few; V gene: TRBV6-5; CDR3 length: 15; CDR3 DNA: TGTGCCAGCAGTTACGGTGGGACCGGAGGTTATGGCTACACCTTC; CDR3 protein: CASSYGGTGGYGYTF
J gene: TRBJ1-5; D gene: TRBD1; clone size: -; V gene: TRBV7-2; CDR3 length: 15; CDR3 DNA: TGTGCCAGCAGCTCGACGGGACAGGGGAATCAGCCCCAGCATTTT; CDR3 protein: CASSSTGQGNQPQHF
J gene: TRBJ2-5; D gene: -; clone size: few; V gene: TRBV5-1; CDR3 length: 13; CDR3 DNA: TGCGCCAGCAGCAGCAGATGGGCGGAGACCCAGTACTTC; CDR3 protein: CASSSRWAETQYF
J gene: TRBJ2-5; D gene: TRBD2; clone size: many; V gene: TRBV12-3/TRBV12-4; CDR3 length: 15; CDR3 DNA: TGTGCCAGCAGTTTAGTCCTAGCGGGGGTTGAGACCCAGTACTTC; CDR3 protein: CASSLVLAGVETQYF
J gene: TRBJ2-7; D gene: -; clone size: -; V gene: TRBV4-1; CDR3 length: 13; CDR3 DNA: TGCGCCAGCAGCCATGACATAGCCTACGAGCAGTACTTC; CDR3 protein: CASSHDIAYEQYF
J gene: TRBJ1-1; D gene: TRBD1; clone size: -; V gene: TRBV5-1; CDR3 length: 14; CDR3 DNA: TGCGCCAGCAGCAAAACAGGGGTTGGCACTGAAGCTTTCTTT; CDR3 protein: CASSKTGVGTEAFF